The rows below give T cell receptor beta chains drawn from one sample of a study of blood T cell repertoires in COVID-19. Generated by immunoSEQ multiplex PCR, the TCRdb table keeps only in-frame clones and is missing some. The sample has around 260,000 clones, roughly 90% seen once. The sequenced material came from peripheral blood. The origin of the receptors is a woman in her thirties or forties who had recovered from COVID-19. The CDR3 runs from the conserved cysteine through the conserved F or W. D genes are given only for firm matches. Expanded clones are given a class, and other clones once, few, many or no size at all.

d_call: NA; j_call: TRBJ1-6; v_call: TRBV27; cdr3_length: 15; clone_size: NA; cdr3_nt: TGTGCCAGCAGTCTGGCGGTCGGATTAAATTCACCCCTCCACTTT; cdr3_aa: CASSLAVGLNSPLHF
d_call: TRBD1; j_call: TRBJ1-1; v_call: TRBV7-3; cdr3_length: 17; clone_size: once; cdr3_nt: TGTGCCAGCAGCCTAACAGGGGGCTTAAAAATGAACACTGAAGCTTTCTTT; cdr3_aa: CASSLTGGLKMNTEAFF
d_call: TRBD1; j_call: TRBJ1-1; v_call: TRBV7-2; cdr3_length: 15; clone_size: NA; cdr3_nt: TGTGCCAGCACCAGGACAGGGGGCCTAAACACTGAAGCTTTCTTT; cdr3_aa: CASTRTGGLNTEAFF
d_call: TRBD1; j_call: TRBJ2-5; v_call: TRBV7-8; cdr3_length: 15; clone_size: NA; cdr3_nt: TGTGCCAGCAGACCATCGGGACAGGGGGCCGAGACCCAGTACTTC; cdr3_aa: CASRPSGQGAETQYF
d_call: NA; j_call: TRBJ1-2; v_call: TRBV6-4; cdr3_length: 13; clone_size: NA; cdr3_nt: TGTGCCAGCAGTGAGGGCAGAAACTATGGCTACACCTTC; cdr3_aa: CASSEGRNYGYTF
d_call: NA; j_call: TRBJ1-1; v_call: TRBV10-3; cdr3_length: 12; clone_size: NA; cdr3_nt: TGTGCTAGCATAGGAGCGACCGGGGAAGCTTTCTTT; cdr3_aa: CASIGATGEAFF
d_call: NA; j_call: TRBJ2-3; v_call: TRBV30; cdr3_length: 13; clone_size: NA; cdr3_nt: TGTGCCTGGAGTGTACAGGGAGAGGATACGCAGTATTTT; cdr3_aa: CAWSVQGEDTQYF
d_call: NA; j_call: TRBJ2-1; v_call: TRBV10-3; cdr3_length: 15; clone_size: NA; cdr3_nt: TGTGCCATCAGTGTTGCGGGGAGCTCCTACAATGAGCAGTTCTTC; cdr3_aa: CAISVAGSSYNEQFF
d_call: NA; j_call: TRBJ1-2; v_call: TRBV24-1; cdr3_length: 13; clone_size: NA; cdr3_nt: TGTGCCACCAGTGCGGGGGGCATGAGGGGCTACACCTTC; cdr3_aa: CATSAGGMRGYTF
d_call: NA; j_call: TRBJ1-1; v_call: TRBV2; cdr3_length: 15; clone_size: NA; cdr3_nt: TGTGCCAGCAGCCCCGGGGACCTAGCGGTCACTGAAGCTTTCTTT; cdr3_aa: CASSPGDLAVTEAFF
d_call: TRBD2; j_call: TRBJ2-7; v_call: TRBV7-2; cdr3_length: 15; clone_size: NA; cdr3_nt: TGTGCCAGCAGTCTCGGACTAGCGGAGATATACGAGCAGTACTTC; cdr3_aa: CASSLGLAEIYEQYF
d_call: NA; j_call: TRBJ2-5; v_call: TRBV25-1; cdr3_length: 12; clone_size: once; cdr3_nt: TGTGCCAGCAGTGGAGGGGGAGAGACCCAGTACTTC; cdr3_aa: CASSGGGETQYF
d_call: TRBD2; j_call: TRBJ2-1; v_call: TRBV7-3; cdr3_length: 16; clone_size: NA; cdr3_nt: TGTGCCAGCAGCTCCACGGGGCTAGCGGGAGGAAATGAGCAGTTCTTC; cdr3_aa: CASSSTGLAGGNEQFF
d_call: NA; j_call: TRBJ2-7; v_call: TRBV29-1; cdr3_length: 12; clone_size: NA; cdr3_nt: TGCAGCGTTTCAACAGGGACCTACGAGCAGTACTTC; cdr3_aa: CSVSTGTYEQYF
d_call: TRBD2; j_call: TRBJ2-3; v_call: TRBV7-2; cdr3_length: 18; clone_size: once; cdr3_nt: TGTGCCAGCAGCTTAGCGCGGGCTAGCGGAGGCAGCACAGATACGCAGTATTTT; cdr3_aa: CASSLARASGGSTDTQYF
d_call: NA; j_call: TRBJ2-3; v_call: TRBV24-1; cdr3_length: 15; clone_size: NA; cdr3_nt: TGTGCCACCAGTGACGGACAGGACTACACAGATACGCAGTATTTT; cdr3_aa: CATSDGQDYTDTQYF